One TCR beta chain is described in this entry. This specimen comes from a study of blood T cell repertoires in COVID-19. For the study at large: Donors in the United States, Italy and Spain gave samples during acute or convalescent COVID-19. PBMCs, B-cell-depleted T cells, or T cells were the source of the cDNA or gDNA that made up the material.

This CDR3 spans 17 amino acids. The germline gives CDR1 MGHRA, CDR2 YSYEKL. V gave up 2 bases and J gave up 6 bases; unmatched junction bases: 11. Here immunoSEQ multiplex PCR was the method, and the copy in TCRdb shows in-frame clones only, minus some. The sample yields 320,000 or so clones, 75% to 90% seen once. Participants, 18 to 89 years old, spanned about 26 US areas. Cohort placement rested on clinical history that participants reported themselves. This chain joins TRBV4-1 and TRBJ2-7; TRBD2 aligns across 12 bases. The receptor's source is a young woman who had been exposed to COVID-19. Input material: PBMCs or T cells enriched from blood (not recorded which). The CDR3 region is CASSQSWAGLAGLEQYF. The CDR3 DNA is TGCGCCAGCAGCCAATCGTGGGCTGGACTAGCGGGACTCGAGCAGTACTTC.